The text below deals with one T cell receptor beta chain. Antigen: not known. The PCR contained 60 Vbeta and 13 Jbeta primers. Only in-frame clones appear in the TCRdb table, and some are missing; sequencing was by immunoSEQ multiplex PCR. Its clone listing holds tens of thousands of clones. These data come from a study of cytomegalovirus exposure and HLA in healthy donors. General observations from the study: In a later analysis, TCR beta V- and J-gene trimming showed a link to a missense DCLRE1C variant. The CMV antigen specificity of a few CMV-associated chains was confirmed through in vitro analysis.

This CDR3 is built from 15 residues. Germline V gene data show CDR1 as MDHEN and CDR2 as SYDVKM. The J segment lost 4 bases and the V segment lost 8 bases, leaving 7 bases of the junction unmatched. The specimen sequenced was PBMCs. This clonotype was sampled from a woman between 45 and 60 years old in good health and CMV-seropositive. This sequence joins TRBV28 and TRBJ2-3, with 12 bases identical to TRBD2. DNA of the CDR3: TGTGCCAGCGGTAAATGGACTAGCGGGGCAGATACGCAGTATTTT. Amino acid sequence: CASGKWTSGADTQYF.